The clone carrying this T cell receptor (beta chain) has just a few counts. Its antigen is unidentified. TCRdb itself ran the 5' RACE reads through MiXCR, one entry per CDR3 protein. Altogether roughly 160,000 distinct CDR3 sequences are present, under 14% being singletons, with the ten largest covering approximately 3.8%. The data are from a study of T-cell memory formation after mild COVID-19. Study-wide results and limits: Second-wave clones with a day 37 peak had unconfirmed SARS-CoV-2 specificity.

This CDR3 region has 14 residues. The V gene end was trimmed by 4 bases and the J gene end by 5 bases; junction bases not matched to a gene: 8. Germline CDR1 is SGHRS and CDR2 is YFSETQ. V and J are TRBV5-1 and TRBJ2-5, with 7 bases matching TRBD1. What was sequenced was PBMCs or a T cell subset sorted from them (not recorded which). The clonotype comes from a man younger than 35 who had mild COVID-19 (a few samples of this study predate the infection). Cell type and time point are not known. CDR3 amino acids: CASSPGQNWETQYF. The CDR3 coding sequence is TGCGCCAGCAGCCCGGGACAGAACTGGGAGACCCAGTACTTC.